A selection of T cell receptor beta chains follows, all from one sample in a study of vaccination effects on CD4 cells after COVID-19. TCRdb's table, derived via immunoSEQ multiplex PCR, lists solely in-frame clones and lacks some. Of 55,000 to 80,000 clones listed, 75% to 90% are singletons. No antigen has been identified for these receptors. The material was CD4+ T cells from PBMCs cultured with SARS-CoV-2 spike peptides, obtained before COVID-19 vaccination. The receptors were sampled from a human donor who received a COVID-19 vaccine. The CDR3 runs from the conserved cysteine through the conserved F or W. Fields, in order: V gene, D gene, clone size, J gene, CDR3 protein, CDR3 DNA. D genes are given only for firm matches. Rows give clone size only sometimes, using once, few, many, or a class for an expanded clone.

TRBV19	.	.	TRBJ2-3	CASSIGRGGVTDTQYF	TGTGCCAGTAGTATAGGAAGGGGGGGGGTCACAGATACGCAGTATTTT
TRBV5-1	.	.	TRBJ1-4	CASSQDPGSGEKLFF	TGCGCCAGCAGTCAAGACCCAGGGTCAGGGGAAAAACTGTTTTTT
TRBV2	TRBD2	.	TRBJ2-3	CASSGWWGGTDTQYF	TGTGCCAGCAGCGGCTGGTGGGGGGGTACAGATACGCAGTATTTT
TRBV7-3	.	.	TRBJ1-2	CASSSGPRGVYTF	TGTGCCAGCAGCTCGGGACCCCGGGGGGTCTACACCTTC
TRBV11-2	.	.	TRBJ1-1	CASSFDGLTEAFF	TGTGCCAGCAGCTTTGACGGACTCACTGAAGCTTTCTTT
TRBV24-1	TRBD1	.	TRBJ1-4	CATSDSGTGDEKLFF	TGTGCCACCAGTGATTCCGGGACAGGGGATGAAAAACTGTTTTTT
TRBV19	TRBD1	.	TRBJ1-5	CASSETGARNQPQHF	TGTGCCAGTAGTGAAACAGGGGCTCGCAATCAGCCCCAGCATTTT
TRBV5-1	.	.	TRBJ2-5	CATKPRGGGEETQYF	TGCGCCACCAAACCCCGGGGTGGAGGGGAAGAGACCCAGTACTTC
TRBV3-1/TRBV3-2	.	.	TRBJ1-4	CASSARTEINEKLFF	TGTGCCAGCAGCGCCCGGACGGAGATTAATGAAAAACTGTTTTTT
TRBV30	TRBD1	.	TRBJ2-5	CAWSRQGALRETQYF	TGTGCCTGGAGTCGACAGGGGGCGCTAAGAGAGACCCAGTACTTC
TRBV6-5	.	.	TRBJ2-2	CASSYVRGLWAGELFF	TGTGCCAGCAGTTACGTGCGGGGGCTGTGGGCCGGGGAGCTGTTTTTT
TRBV6-1	.	.	TRBJ1-5	CASSEEAWDQPQHF	TGTGCCAGCAGTGAAGAGGCGTGGGATCAGCCCCAGCATTTT
TRBV5-6	.	.	TRBJ1-4	CASNGREDGKLFF	TGTGCCAGCAACGGCCGCGAGGACGGGAAACTGTTTTTT
TRBV19	.	.	TRBJ1-2	CASSIIEVGGYTF	TGTGCCAGTAGTATAATTGAGGTTGGCGGCTACACCTTC
TRBV7-9	.	.	TRBJ2-2	CASSLVRNTGELFF	TGTGCCAGCAGCTTAGTCAGAAATACCGGGGAGCTGTTTTTT
TRBV5-1	.	.	TRBJ1-1	CASSLVYSGTGTEAFF	TGCGCCAGCAGCTTGGTTTACAGTGGGACGGGGACTGAAGCTTTCTTT
TRBV30	.	.	TRBJ1-5	CAWSRGDQQPQHF	TGTGCCTGGAGTCGGGGGGATCAACAGCCCCAGCATTTT
TRBV6-6	.	few	TRBJ1-5	CASSYSRQPQHF	TGTGCCAGCAGTTACTCTCGCCAGCCCCAGCATTTT
TRBV7-3	.	.	TRBJ2-5	CASSFTREETQYF	TGTGCCAGCAGCTTCACAAGGGAAGAGACCCAGTACTTC
TRBV29-1	.	.	TRBJ2-5	CSVGGGGVGETQYF	TGCAGCGTGGGAGGAGGGGGGGTTGGGGAGACCCAGTACTTC
TRBV5-6	.	.	TRBJ1-4	CASSQGLFSNEKLFF	TGTGCCAGCAGCCAGGGACTGTTTTCTAATGAAAAACTGTTTTTT
TRBV28	.	few	TRBJ2-2	CASSPRRGTGELFF	TGTGCCAGCAGTCCCCGCAGGGGCACCGGGGAGCTGTTTTTT
TRBV28	.	few	TRBJ1-4	CVSGSTNEKLFF	TGTGTCTCAGGGTCCACTAATGAAAAACTGTTTTTT
TRBV5-6	.	.	TRBJ1-5	CASSLMRVSNQPQHF	TGTGCCAGCAGCTTGATGAGGGTTAGCAATCAGCCCCAGCATTTT
TRBV5-1	TRBD2	.	TRBJ2-2	CASKSSGGVVGELFF	TGCGCCAGCAAGTCAAGCGGGGGGGTTGTCGGGGAGCTGTTTTTT
TRBV6-5	.	.	TRBJ2-3	CASSQIGTDTQYF	TGTGCCAGCAGTCAGATTGGGACAGATACGCAGTATTTT
TRBV7-3	.	.	TRBJ2-3	CASSSIPGQPDTQYF	TGTGCCAGCAGCTCCATACCGGGGCAGCCTGATACGCAGTATTTT
TRBV30	.	once	TRBJ1-1	CAWSRDGLTEAFF	TGTGCCTGGAGTCGCGACGGACTGACTGAAGCTTTCTTT
TRBV19	TRBD1	.	TRBJ1-4	CASSTTGTGYEKLFF	TGTGCCAGTAGTACGACCGGGACAGGGTACGAAAAACTGTTTTTT
TRBV3-1/TRBV3-2	.	once	TRBJ1-5	CASSQDYGVDQPQHF	TGTGCCAGCAGCCAAGACTATGGGGTGGATCAGCCCCAGCATTTT
TRBV2	.	.	TRBJ1-5	CASSRSLEGNQPQHF	TGTGCCAGCAGTCGCTCCCTCGAGGGCAACCAGCCCCAGCATTTT
TRBV25-1	TRBD1	.	TRBJ1-2	CASRQGARGGYTF	TGTGCCAGCAGACAGGGGGCTCGGGGCGGCTACACCTTC
TRBV6-5	.	.	TRBJ2-6	CASVDRYEANVLTF	TGTGCCAGCGTAGACAGGTATGAGGCCAACGTCCTGACTTTC
TRBV4-1	.	few	TRBJ2-5	CASSHVLRTTKKETQYF	TGCGCCAGCAGCCATGTTCTACGGACGACCAAGAAAGAGACCCAGTACTTC
TRBV6-4	TRBD2	.	TRBJ2-1	CASRPGLANNEQFF	TGTGCCAGCAGACCGGGACTAGCAAACAATGAGCAGTTCTTC
TRBV3-1/TRBV3-2	.	.	TRBJ1-3	CASSQPGWGNSGNTIYF	TGTGCCAGCAGCCAACCCGGGTGGGGGAACTCTGGAAACACCATATATTTT
TRBV7-9	.	few	TRBJ2-1	CASSLVGRDNEQFF	TGTGCCAGCAGCTTAGTGGGTCGGGACAATGAGCAGTTCTTC
TRBV7-8	.	.	TRBJ1-1	CASSPPWDRLSSTEAFF	TGTGCCAGCAGCCCCCCCTGGGACCGGCTGTCGTCCACTGAAGCTTTCTTT
TRBV5-6	.	few	TRBJ1-5	CASSRQDYPNQPQHF	TGTGCCAGCAGTAGACAGGACTATCCCAATCAGCCCCAGCATTTT
TRBV28	.	.	TRBJ1-3	CASSIIQGSGSGNTIYF	TGTGCCAGCAGTATCATACAGGGTAGTGGGTCTGGAAACACCATATATTTT
TRBV5-4	TRBD1	.	TRBJ1-2	CASSLPGQGASHGYTF	TGTGCCAGCAGCCTGCCCGGGCAGGGGGCAAGTCATGGCTACACCTTC
TRBV5-4	.	.	TRBJ2-2	CASSLVITGELFF	TGTGCCAGCAGCTTGGTGATCACCGGGGAGCTGTTTTTT
TRBV5-1	TRBD1	.	TRBJ2-2	CASSLGGTGESGELFF	TGCGCCAGCAGCTTGGGAGGGACAGGGGAATCCGGGGAGCTGTTTTTT
TRBV5-4	TRBD1	.	TRBJ1-3	CASSLTGGTGNTIYF	TGTGCCAGCAGCCTAACAGGGGGCACTGGAAACACCATATATTTT
TRBV7-2	.	.	TRBJ2-3	CASSPSRVLKTDTQYF	TGTGCCAGCAGCCCAAGCAGGGTGTTAAAAACAGATACGCAGTATTTT
TRBV3-1/TRBV3-2	.	.	TRBJ1-1	CASSQSRVNTEAFF	TGTGCCAGCAGCCAAAGCAGGGTGAACACTGAAGCTTTCTTT
TRBV20-1	TRBD2	.	TRBJ2-5	CSASPSGGTETQYF	TGCAGTGCTAGTCCCAGCGGGGGGACGGAGACCCAGTACTTC
TRBV6-2/TRBV6-3	.	once	TRBJ1-5	CASSYLSGGDQPQHF	TGTGCCAGCAGTTACCTTTCAGGCGGGGATCAGCCCCAGCATTTT
TRBV7-9	.	.	TRBJ1-1	CASSYNRGSAEAFF	TGTGCCAGCAGCTATAACCGGGGTAGCGCTGAAGCTTTCTTT
TRBV7-3	TRBD1	.	TRBJ2-1	CASSLRQGDKQFF	TGTGCCAGCAGCTTGAGACAGGGGGATAAGCAGTTCTTC
TRBV7-2	.	.	TRBJ1-6	CASSSGRGGAPLHF	TGTGCCAGCAGCTCCGGCCGGGGGGGGGCACCCCTCCACTTT
TRBV9	.	.	TRBJ2-1	CASSAHLANGEQFF	TGTGCCAGCAGCGCCCATCTAGCGAATGGTGAGCAGTTCTTC